Listed below are T cell receptor beta chains from one sample, sequenced in a study of T-cell reconstitution after alpha-beta-depleted transplantation in children. In TCRdb, the PCR reads were re-called with MiXCR into one record per CDR3 protein. The table includes around 450,000 distinct CDR3 sequences, 43% detected once. The material was PBMCs, obtained before TCRalphabeta/CD19-depleted stem cell transplant. Every receptor here comes from a girl aged 2 to 10 with aplastic anemia, due to receive a stem cell transplant. Both conserved end residues are trimmed from each CDR3. The D gene is left open where the match is weak.

D,V,CDR3
TRBD2,TRBV27,ASSLRSGGSQYNEQF
-,TRBV20-1,SASSTTGFNEQF
TRBD2,TRBV18,ASSPTLAEFREQY
-,TRBV20-1,SARDGLSPTRRVQY
-,TRBV5-1,ASSSPGKNTEAF
-,TRBV5-1,ASSLTGLGQETQY
-,TRBV28,ASSFVVSTDTQY
-,TRBV20-1,SRTIPGRETQY
-,TRBV18,ASFFLGYTEAF
-,TRBV19,ASSPKVRKEQY
TRBD2,TRBV4-1,ASRGPERERADTQY
TRBD1,TRBV28,ASRDKSGQVSYEQY
TRBD1,TRBV5-1,ASSGQGPAMDTEAF
TRBD1,TRBV29-1,SVLRQGRADTQY
TRBD1,TRBV28,ASSPRGGQRYEQY
-,TRBV19,ASSIMGRGYNEQF
TRBD1,TRBV6-1,ASRTGGYNEQF
-,TRBV7-3,ASSLHPYQGGTGETQY
-,TRBV29-1,SVESVSDTQY
-,TRBV5-8,ASNQKGYGYT
TRBD1,TRBV20-1,SARDAGTDRYNEQF
TRBD1,TRBV6-4,ASRKGGPTDTQY
-,TRBV20-1,NRTWTEGEQY
-,TRBV20-1,SASFGGMNTEAF